Listed here are 22 T cell receptor beta chains from one sample, sequenced in a study of blood T cell repertoires in COVID-19. This table comes from immunoSEQ multiplex PCR, and its TCRdb copy is limited to in-frame clones, with some not included. The sample has 220,000 or so clones; almost 90% are singletons. The sequenced sample was PBMCs or T cells enriched from blood (not recorded which). The source is a man aged 30 to 39 who had been exposed to COVID-19.

As to this clone: Its ends do not fully match the called genes, so a read error is possible. This sequence joins TRBV12-5 and TRBJ2-2; 8 positions agree with TRBD2. The germline V gene encodes CDR1 LGHNT and CDR2 FRNRAP. The CDR3 runs 18 residues. The CDR3 DNA sequence: TGTGCTAGTGGTTCCCCTTCGCGGGGGGCATCGAAGACCGGGGAGCTGTTTTTT. Its translation is CASGSPSRGASKTGELFF. The complete variable domain, with remaining parts taken from reference TRBV12-5 and TRBJ2-2, reads DARVTQTPRHKVTEMGQEVTMRCQPILGHNTVFWYRQTMMQGLELLAYFRNRAPLDDSGMPKDRFSAEMPDATLATLKIQPSEPRDSAVYFCASGSPSRGASKTGELFFGEGSRLTVL.

The chain uses TRBV5-4 and TRBJ1-6; the match to TRBD1 covers 9 bases. Germline values: CDR1 SGHNT, CDR2 YYREEE (reference sequence). CDR3 length: 15 amino acids. V was pared by 0 bases and J by 9 bases, with 4 bases of the junction left unmatched. CDR3 sequence reads: CASSLGQDRGSPLHF. Here the CDR3 DNA reads TGTGCCAGCAGCTTGGGACAGGACAGGGGTTCACCCCTCCACTTT.

V gene TRBV2 combines with J gene TRBJ2-5; 10 nucleotides line up with TRBD1. V dropped 9 bases and J dropped 4; count of bases not matched to a gene: 14. CDR3 length: 16 amino acids. Germline V gene data show CDR1 as SNHLY and CDR2 as FYNNEI. The CDR3 loop reads CASLRGTGANLETQYF. CDR3 nucleotides: TGTGCCAGTCTTCGGGGGACAGGGGCCAACCTAGAGACCCAGTACTTC.

The rearrangement joins TRBV7-7 to TRBJ1-1, with D possibly being TRBD1 (6 bases). V was shortened by 5 bases and J by 2 bases, with 15 bases between the two germline ends. Germline V CDR1 and CDR2: SSHAT, FNYEAQ (reference sequence). The length of the CDR3 is 15 residues. In nucleotides, the CDR3 is TGTGCCAGCAGCCATAAAGACAGGATTAACACTGAAGCTTTCTTT. It translates to CASSHKDRINTEAFF.

The chain couples TRBV3-1 (or the pseudogene TRBV3-2) to TRBJ1-6; D is unresolved. The V end lost 2 bases, the J end lost 8 bases, and 19 bases lay between the germline ends. The CDR3 is made up of 17 amino acids. The germline V gene has CDR1 LGHDT and CDR2 YNNKEL (reference sequence). CDR3 sequence (DNA): TGTGCCAGCAGCCAAAGCCGGTGGATAGGGAGGGATTCACCCCTCCACTTT. It is translated as CASSQSRWIGRDSPLHF.

In this sample, this clone turned up many times. This CDR3 is also generated by other DNA sequences in the sample. The chain has TRBV3-1 (or the pseudogene TRBV3-2) and TRBJ1-5, with TRBD1 as a possible D gene (5 bases). CDR1 is LGHDT and CDR2 is YNNKEL in the germline V gene (reference sequence). The CDR3 totals 14 residues. Trimming took off 3 bases at V and 2 bases at J, with 8 bases between the two ends. The chain's CDR3 is CASSHRGGNQPQHF. The DNA for the CDR3 is TGTGCCAGCAGCCATAGGGGTGGCAATCAGCCCCAGCATTTT.

This clone was seen once. This chain uses TRBV6-2 or TRBV6-3 with TRBJ1-2; D perhaps matches TRBD1 (5 bases). This CDR3 has 12 residues. CDR1 and CDR2 (germline): MNHEY, SVGEGT. V was trimmed by 6 bases and J by 6 bases, leaving 11 bases between them. In nucleotides, the CDR3 is TGTGCCAGCAGCGCCCCAGGGCATGGCTACACCTTC. Translating gives CASSAPGHGYTF.

V is TRBV5-8 and J is TRBJ1-5; 10 bases fit TRBD1. The CDR3 covers 14 residues. Germline V lookup: CDR1 SGHTS, CDR2 YDEGEE. Trimming took 4 bases from V and 6 from J; bases not matched to a gene: 4. The CDR3 sequence: CASSLDRGTQPQHF. The CDR3 bases are TGTGCCAGCAGCCTGGACAGGGGGACTCAGCCCCAGCATTTT.

This chain uses TRBV5-5 with TRBJ2-7; D may be TRBD2 (5 bases). The germline CDR1 and CDR2 sequences are SGHKS and YYEKEE (reference sequence). This CDR3 region has 16 residues. V was pared by 2 bases and J by 4 bases, with 19 bases between. DNA of the CDR3: TGTGCCAGCAGCTTTGGTGGTCCCGGACTTCAATACGAGCAGTACTTC. This translates into CASSFGGPGLQYEQYF.

This rearrangement joins TRBV6-5 to TRBJ2-3, with a weak D call TRBD2 (6 bases). The CDR3 is 14 residues long. The germline gives CDR1 MNHEY, CDR2 SVGAGI. The V gene lost 8 bases and the J gene lost 4 bases, with 16 bases spanning the gap. The CDR3 sequence is CASRPSRGSDTQYF. The DNA for the CDR3 is TGTGCCAGCCGACCTTCCCGGGGGTCAGATACGCAGTATTTT.

V gene TRBV30 combines with J gene TRBJ1-5; TRBD1 might be the D (5 bases). CDR3 length: 14 residues. The V end lost 0 bases, the J end lost 5 bases, and 11 bases lay between the germline ends. Germline lookup yields CDR1 GTSNPN and CDR2 SVGIG (reference sequence). CDR3 protein: CAWSVLAGHQPQHF. The CDR3 nucleotides read TGTGCCTGGAGTGTACTGGCAGGGCATCAGCCCCAGCATTTT. Full variable domain (missing parts from reference TRBV30 and TRBJ1-5): SQTIHQWPATLVQPVGSPLSLECTVEGTSNPNLYWYRQAAGRGLQLLFYSVGIGQISSEVPQNLSASRPQDRQFILSSKKLLLSDSGFYLCAWSVLAGHQPQHFGDGTRLSIL.

The J gene is TRBJ2-5, the V gene TRBV4-1; 9 nucleotides line up with TRBD1. The CDR3 totals 14 residues. Germline trimming cut 3 bases from V and 5 bases from J; bases unmatched to any gene: 4. CDR1 is MGHRA, CDR2 YSYEKL, per germline. CDR3 region: CASSQDRGAETQYF. CDR3 bases: TGCGCCAGCAGCCAGGACAGGGGCGCTGAGACCCAGTACTTC.

The chain employs TRBV5-6 and TRBJ1-2; D is perhaps TRBD1 (5 bases). Germline V gene sequence: CDR1 SGHDT, CDR2 YYEEEE. The CDR3 is 12 residues long. Trimming pared 3 bases from V and 10 bases from J, leaving 13 bases between. This CDR3 is CASSSGGFPYTF. CDR3 DNA sequence: TGTGCCAGCAGCTCGGGGGGATTCCCCTACACCTTC.

The chain combines TRBV6-5 with TRBJ2-5; weak D call: TRBD2 (5 bases). V lost 7 bases and J 4 bases, leaving 16 bases between the germline ends. Per the germline V gene, CDR1 is MNHEY and CDR2 is SVGAGI. This CDR3 is built from 14 residues. The CDR3 region is CASKDGNPPETQYF. The CDR3 DNA follows: TGTGCCAGCAAGGACGGGAACCCCCCAGAGACCCAGTACTTC.

V and J are TRBV19 and TRBJ1-5; TRBD1 matches 8 bases. CDR1 and CDR2 (germline): LNHDA, SQIVND (reference sequence). The CDR3 totals 13 residues. The ends lost 9 bases at V and 6 bases at J; junction bases unmatched: 7. The CDR3 DNA follows: TGTGCCAGCAGCACAGGGGGTCCTCAGCCCCAGCATTTT. Translating it yields CASSTGGPQPQHF.

The chain uses TRBV10-3 and TRBJ1-4; a weak D match, TRBD1 (5 bases). CDR3 length: 15 residues. Germline V lookup: CDR1 ENHRY, CDR2 SYGVKD. Trimming took off 0 bases at V and 8 bases at J, with 13 bases between the two ends. CDR3 sequence (DNA): TGTGCCATCAGTGAGTCGGGAGGGGCGGGAGAAAAACTGTTTTTT. Translation gives CAISESGGAGEKLFF.

The rearrangement joins TRBV10-3 to TRBJ2-5, with TRBD1 as a possible D gene (6 bases). V lost 8 bases to trimming and J lost 1 base, with 11 bases between them. CDR1 ENHRY and CDR2 SYGVKD come from the germline V gene. This CDR3 has 13 residues. The CDR3 reads CAIPPGVQETQYF. The CDR3 nucleotides are TGTGCCATCCCGCCAGGGGTCCAAGAGACCCAGTACTTC.

The V call is TRBV25-1, the J call TRBJ2-1; D perhaps matches TRBD1 (6 bases). Germline V gives CDR1 MGHDK, CDR2 SYGVNS. The ends were cut back, 5 bases at V and 6 bases at J, with 17 bases in the middle. The CDR3 extends over 15 amino acids. The chain's CDR3 is CASSLSLGTPNEQFF. The CDR3 nucleotides read TGTGCCAGCAGTTTATCCCTAGGGACACCCAATGAGCAGTTCTTC.

The CDR3 region has the DNA TGCGCCAGCAGCCAAGCAGGGAACACTGAAGCTTTCTTT. It encodes CASSQAGNTEAFF. The V and J genes are TRBV4-1 and TRBJ1-1; D is undetermined. In germline, CDR1 is MGHRA, CDR2 YSYEKL. The germline V and J ends were trimmed by 1 base and 1 base, with 4 bases remaining between them. The CDR3 contains 13 residues.

The V and J genes are TRBV6-2 or TRBV6-3 and TRBJ2-1, with D maybe TRBD2 (6 bases). The CDR3 sequence is 13 residues long. V shed 4 bases and J shed 6 bases, with 10 bases lying between them. Germline V gene sequence: CDR1 MNHEY, CDR2 SVGEGT. The CDR3 DNA is TGTGCCAGCAGTTTGACTAGAGGCAATGAGCAGTTCTTC. Translation gives CASSLTRGNEQFF.

This rearrangement joins TRBV25-1 to TRBJ2-5; 10 bases are a match to TRBD2. The trim removed 6 bases at V and 5 bases at J, leaving 6 bases unmatched. The CDR3 has 14 amino acids. Looked up from germline, CDR1 is MGHDK and CDR2 is SYGVNS. The CDR3 DNA reads as TGTGCCAGCAGCAAACTAGCGGGGCGGGAGACCCAGTACTTC. It codes for CASSKLAGRETQYF.

The chain uses TRBV7-2 and TRBJ1-2, with 8 bases fitting TRBD1. J gave up 8 bases and V 4 bases, and 15 bases lay outside the gene matches. The CDR3 length is 16 residues. Germline V gene sequence: CDR1 SGHTA, CDR2 FQGNSA. The DNA of the CDR3 is TGTGCCAGCAGCTCGTCTAATGACAGGGGCCTTCGGGGCTACACCTTC. Protein sequence: CASSSSNDRGLRGYTF.